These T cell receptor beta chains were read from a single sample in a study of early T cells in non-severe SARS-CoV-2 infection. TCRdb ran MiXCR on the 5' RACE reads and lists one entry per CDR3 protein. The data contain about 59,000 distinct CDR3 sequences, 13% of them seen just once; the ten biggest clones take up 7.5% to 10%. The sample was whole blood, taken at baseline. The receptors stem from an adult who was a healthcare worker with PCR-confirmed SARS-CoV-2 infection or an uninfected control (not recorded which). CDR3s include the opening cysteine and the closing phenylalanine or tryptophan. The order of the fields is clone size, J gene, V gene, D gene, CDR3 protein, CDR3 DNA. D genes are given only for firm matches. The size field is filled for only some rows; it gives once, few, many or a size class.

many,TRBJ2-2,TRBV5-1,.,CASSWAGSNTGELFF,TGCGCCAGCAGCTGGGCGGGATCGAACACCGGGGAGCTGTTTTTT
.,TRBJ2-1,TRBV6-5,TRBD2,CASSLTSGLVDEQFF,TGTGCCAGCAGCCTCACTAGCGGGCTTGTCGATGAGCAGTTCTTC
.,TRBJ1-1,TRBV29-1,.,CSVVFEELKAFF,TGCAGCGTTGTATTCGAGGAGTTAAAAGCTTTCTTT
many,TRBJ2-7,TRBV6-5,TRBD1,CASSGQGKHEQYF,TGTGCCAGCTCCGGACAGGGGAAGCACGAGCAGTACTTC
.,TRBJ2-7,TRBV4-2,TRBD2,CASSQGIGLGTYEQYF,TGTGCCAGCAGCCAAGGTATCGGACTAGGGACCTACGAGCAGTACTTC
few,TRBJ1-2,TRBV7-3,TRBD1,CASSLGPGGTYGYTF,TGTGCCAGCAGCTTAGGGCCAGGGGGCACCTATGGCTACACCTTC
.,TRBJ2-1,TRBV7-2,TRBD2,CASSPRGAGEYNEQFF,TGTGCCAGCAGCCCCCGTGGAGCGGGGGAATACAATGAGCAGTTCTTC
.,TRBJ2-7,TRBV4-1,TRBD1,CASSQQTGFRSYEQYF,TGCGCCAGCAGCCAACAGACAGGGTTTCGGTCCTACGAGCAGTACTTC
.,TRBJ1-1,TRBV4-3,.,CASSQVVGHSNTEAFF,TGCGCCAGCAGCCAAGTTGTAGGACACTCGAACACTGAAGCTTTCTTT
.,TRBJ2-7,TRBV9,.,CASSPEVTGHYEQYF,TGTGCCAGCAGCCCGGAGGTGACAGGTCACTACGAACAGTACTTC
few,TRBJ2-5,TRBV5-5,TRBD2,CASSLTASGRLGETQYF,TGTGCCAGCAGCTTGACGGCTAGCGGGAGATTGGGCGAGACCCAGTACTTC
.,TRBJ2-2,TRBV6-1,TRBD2,CASRGLAGEYGELFF,TGTGCCAGCAGGGGACTAGCGGGAGAATACGGGGAGCTGTTTTTT
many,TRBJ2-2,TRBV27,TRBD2,CASSFGSGTSTGELFF,TGTGCCAGCAGTTTTGGTAGCGGGACTTCTACCGGGGAGCTGTTTTTT
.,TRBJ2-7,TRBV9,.,CASSSGTASYEQYF,TGTGCCAGCAGCTCCGGGACGGCTTCCTACGAGCAGTACTTC
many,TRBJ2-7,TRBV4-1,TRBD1,CASSQEPRGRDEQYF,TGCGCCAGCAGCCAAGAACCCAGGGGGCGCGACGAGCAGTACTTC
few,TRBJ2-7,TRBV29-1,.,CSVEERGQISYEQYF,TGCAGCGTTGAAGAGCGGGGACAGATTTCCTACGAGCAGTACTTC
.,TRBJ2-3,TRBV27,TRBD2,CASSRAGYTDTQYF,TGTGCCAGCAGCAGAGCGGGATACACAGATACGCAGTATTTT
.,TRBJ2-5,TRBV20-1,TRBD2,CSPGGGSQETQYF,TGCAGCCCAGGCGGGGGGTCCCAAGAGACCCAGTACTTC
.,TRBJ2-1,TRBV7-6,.,CASSVEAGRRVYNEQFF,TGTGCCAGCAGCGTAGAGGCGGGACGCAGGGTCTACAATGAGCAGTTCTTC
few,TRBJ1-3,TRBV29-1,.,CSVEDVPLGTPSGNTIYF,TGCAGCGTTGAAGATGTCCCCTTGGGGACCCCCTCTGGAAACACCATATATTTT
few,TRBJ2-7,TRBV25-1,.,CASSAGGGASYEQYF,TGTGCCAGCAGTGCTGGAGGGGGGGCGTCCTACGAGCAGTACTTC
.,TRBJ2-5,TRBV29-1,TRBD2,CSVDPSAVVGGGETQYF,TGCAGCGTTGACCCCTCCGCCGTCGTGGGGGGGGGAGAGACCCAGTACTTC
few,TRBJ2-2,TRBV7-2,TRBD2,CASSFWLAGGYTGELFF,TGTGCCAGCAGCTTCTGGCTAGCGGGGGGGTATACCGGGGAGCTGTTTTTT
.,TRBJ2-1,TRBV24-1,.,CATSDLGLKQFF,TGTGCCACCAGTGATCTGGGCCTAAAGCAGTTCTTC
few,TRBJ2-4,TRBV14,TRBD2,CASSQDRGEGRAKNIQYF,TGTGCCAGCAGCCAAGATCGAGGGGAGGGAAGGGCCAAAAACATTCAGTACTTC
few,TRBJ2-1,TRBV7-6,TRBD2,CASSFAREGRYNEQFF,TGTGCCAGCAGCTTCGCCCGGGAGGGACGGTACAATGAGCAGTTCTTC
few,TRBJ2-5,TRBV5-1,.,CASSLGYMQETQYF,TGCGCCAGCAGCTTGGGGTACATGCAAGAGACCCAGTACTTC
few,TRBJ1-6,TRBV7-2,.,CASSAQATEGRNSPLHF,TGTGCCAGCAGCGCACAGGCCACGGAGGGGCGGAATTCACCCCTCCACTTT
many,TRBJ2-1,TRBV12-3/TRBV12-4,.,CASSTRGGYNEQFF,TGTGCCAGCAGTACCCGTGGGGGCTACAATGAGCAGTTCTTC
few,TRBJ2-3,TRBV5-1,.,CASSLGDTHTDTQYF,TGCGCCAGCAGCTTGGGGGACACTCACACAGATACGCAGTATTTT
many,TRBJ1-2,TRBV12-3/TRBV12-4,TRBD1,CASSPTQGRPGGYTF,TGTGCCAGCAGCCCCACACAGGGGCGCCCAGGTGGCTACACCTTC
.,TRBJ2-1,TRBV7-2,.,CASSIDTYYNEQFF,TGTGCCAGCAGCATTGACACTTACTACAATGAGCAGTTCTTC
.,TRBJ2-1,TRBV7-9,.,CASSLAGGPLDEQFF,TGTGCCAGCAGCTTAGCGGGGGGCCCTCTAGATGAGCAGTTCTTC
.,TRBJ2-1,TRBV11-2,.,CASSLTGTQGGEQFF,TGTGCCAGCAGCTTAACCGGGACGCAAGGCGGTGAGCAGTTCTTC
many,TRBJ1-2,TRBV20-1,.,CSARLRNYGYTF,TGCAGTGCTAGACTGAGGAACTATGGCTACACCTTC
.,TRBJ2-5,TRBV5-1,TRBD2,CASSFRGGAEETQYF,TGCGCCAGCAGCTTTCGCGGGGGGGCAGAAGAGACCCAGTACTTC
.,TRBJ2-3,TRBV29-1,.,CSVTLATDTQYF,TGCAGCGTTACTCTGGCCACAGATACGCAGTATTTT
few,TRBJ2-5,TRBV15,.,CATSRARTNQETQYF,TGTGCCACCAGCAGAGCCAGGACAAACCAAGAGACCCAGTACTTC
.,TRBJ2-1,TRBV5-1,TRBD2,CASSFIAGGRNNEQFF,TGCGCCAGCAGCTTTATAGCGGGAGGGCGCAACAATGAGCAGTTCTTC
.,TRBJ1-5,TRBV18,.,CASSPAGRNQPQHF,TGTGCCAGCTCACCAGCAGGACGTAATCAGCCCCAGCATTTT
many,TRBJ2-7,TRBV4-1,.,CASSQYNEQYF,TGCGCCAGCAGCCAATATAATGAGCAGTACTTC
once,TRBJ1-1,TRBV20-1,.,CSARGLPRPNTEAFF,TGCAGTGCTAGAGGACTTCCCAGACCCAACACTGAAGCTTTCTTT
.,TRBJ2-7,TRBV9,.,CASSKAGGRFSYEQYF,TGTGCCAGCAGCAAAGCGGGCGGAAGGTTCTCCTACGAGCAGTACTTC
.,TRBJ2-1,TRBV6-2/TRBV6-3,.,CASSRSSENNEQFF,TGTGCCAGCAGTAGGAGTTCGGAAAACAATGAGCAGTTCTTC
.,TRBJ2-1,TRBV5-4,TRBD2,CASSLLAGGNEQFF,TGTGCCAGCAGCCTCCTAGCGGGGGGCAATGAGCAGTTCTTC
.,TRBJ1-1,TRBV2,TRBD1,CASRKDRGGNTEAFF,TGTGCCAGCAGAAAGGACAGGGGCGGGAACACTGAAGCTTTCTTT